This T cell receptor (beta chain) was identified during a study of T-cell reconstitution after alpha-beta-depleted transplantation in children (TCRdb year 2016). As for the study more broadly: T-cell immune reconstitution after TCRalphabeta/CD19-depleted allogeneic hematopoietic cell transplantation in children was quantitatively tracked in the study by means of TCR repertoire profiling.

The investigation overall reported the following: Apparently early alphabetaT-cell count recovery about two months after transplant reportedly relied on only several hundred rapidly expanded clones derived from non-depleted graft cells. Over subsequent months, a decline in hyperexpanded clone frequencies was noted, and after one year, T-cell counts and TCRbeta diversity were mostly ascribed to newly produced T cells. In some patients, the high TCRbeta diversity seen at day 60 was put down to recipient T cells and intrathymic progenitors that had survived conditioning.

The library came from PCR. The run used an Illumina HiSeq 2500. Molecular barcoding was employed in the preparation of TCR libraries, with unique molecular identifiers being used to normalize TCRbeta repertoire quantification. TCRdb applied fastp at Q25 and MiXCR to the public reads, then kept only in-frame beta chains. CDR3 protein sequences are deduplicated, and each keeps its most common genes and DNA. The sample data list about 980,000 distinct CDR3 sequences, and around 30% of these were observed just once. Jointly, the top ten make up about 28% of the sample. The sample's treatment or condition label, decoded: allogeneic hematopoietic cell transplantation with graft depleted of TCRalphabeta T cells and CD19 B cells. Transplant recipients were children who received TCRalphabeta/CD19-depleted allogeneic hematopoietic cell grafts. Its CDR3 holds 12 amino acids, cysteine through phenylalanine. CDR3 DNA is the only sequence kept; it has 36 bases, read in frame from the first base. V lost 3 bases and J lost 4 bases; the stretch between them is 7 bases long. CDR1 and CDR2 are read off the germline V gene as SQVTM and ANQGSEA.

In this sample, this clonotype turned up many times. Its antigen remains undetermined. No base qualities exist here, and no much larger clone lies one base off it. The sequence is built from TRBV29-1 and TRBJ2-1; confidence is insufficient to name the D gene. The receptor was isolated from a boy in the first two years of life who had a stem cell transplant for SCID, so the T cells may come from the graft donor. Sequencing was performed on PBMCs, mostly from graft donor cells, taken 360 days after TCRalphabeta/CD19-depleted stem cell transplant. The CDR3 has the sequence CSVEVQYNEQFF. The DNA reads as follows: TGCAGCGTTGAGGTACAGTACAATGAGCAGTTCTTC.